This passage covers 32 T cell receptor beta chains from one sample sequenced in a study of blood T cell repertoires in COVID-19. Assay used: immunoSEQ multiplex PCR; TCRdb lists only in-frame clones, some missing. The sample shows some 210,000 clones, around 80% of them seen only once. The sequenced material came from PBMCs or T cells enriched from blood (not recorded which). The receptor source for this set is a man aged 25-40 years with acute COVID-19.

This chain uses TRBV12-3 or TRBV12-4 with TRBJ1-5; D is ambiguous. The CDR3 is 13 amino acids. V was trimmed by 3 bases and J by 3 bases, leaving 6 bases between them. CDR3 coding DNA: TGTGCCAGCAGTTTGTCTTACAATCAGCCCCAGCATTTT. Protein sequence: CASSLSYNQPQHF.

This clone is a singleton in its sample. V gene TRBV30 combines with J gene TRBJ1-1; 8 bases fit TRBD1. V dropped 3 bases and J dropped 5; count of bases not matched to a gene: 8. The CDR3 is made up of 14 amino acids. Per germline, CDR1 GTSNPN and CDR2 SVGIG (reference sequence). The CDR3 coding sequence is TGTGCCTGGAGACGGACAGGGAGGAATACTGAAGCTTTCTTT. As protein: CAWRRTGRNTEAFF.

V and J are TRBV7-9 and TRBJ1-1; 8 nucleotides match TRBD1. Germline CDR1 reads SEHNR; CDR2 reads FQNEAQ (reference sequence). The CDR3 totals 12 residues. V dropped 5 bases and J dropped 10; count of bases not matched to a gene: 6. As DNA, the CDR3 is TGTGCCAGCAGCCCAGGACAGGGTGGAGCTTTCTTT. Its translation: CASSPGQGGAFF.

This sequence joins TRBV19 and TRBJ1-1; TRBD1 might be the D (5 bases). Germline CDR1 reads LNHDA; CDR2 reads SQIVND (reference sequence). The CDR3 extends over 14 amino acids. Trimming shortened V by 3 bases and J by 4 bases, and 12 bases separated the two germline ends. CDR3 sequence: CASSIQGRGTEAFF. The CDR3 coding sequence is TGTGCCAGTAGTATCCAGGGAAGGGGCACTGAAGCTTTCTTT.

The gene calls are TRBV20-1 and TRBJ1-4, with a possible D match to TRBD1 (5 bases). CDR3 length equals 11 residues. CDR1 is DFQATT and CDR2 is SNEGSKA in the germline V gene (reference sequence). The V end lost 5 bases, the J end lost 10 bases, and 11 bases lay between the germline ends. CDR3 loop: CSASGLGKLFF. CDR3 DNA: TGCAGTGCTTCGGGACTGGGAAAACTGTTTTTT.

The gene calls are TRBV19 and TRBJ1-6, with TRBD1 identical over 8 bases. CDR1 and CDR2 (germline): LNHDA, SQIVND (reference sequence). J was trimmed by 8 bases and V by 6 bases; bases with no gene match: 9. The CDR3 totals 15 residues. Here the CDR3 reads CASRKDRGTDSPLHF. CDR3 nucleotides: TGTGCCAGTAGGAAAGACAGGGGAACGGATTCACCCCTCCACTTT.

This clone has ten or more counts. The chain employs TRBV6-6 and TRBJ1-1, with 8 nucleotides matching TRBD1. V shed 5 bases and J 0 bases; nucleotides not matched to a gene: 8. Germline V gives CDR1 MNHNY, CDR2 SVGAGI (reference sequence). CDR3 size: 16 residues. The CDR3: CASSRRDRLLNTEAFF. CDR3 DNA sequence: TGTGCCAGCAGTCGACGGGACAGGCTATTGAACACTGAAGCTTTCTTT.

In this sample, this clone turned up once. In DNA form, the CDR3 reads TGCGCCAGCAGCTTGGGCAGGGAGGGAACTGAAGCTTTCTTT. Translation gives CASSLGREGTEAFF. This chain connects TRBV5-1 to TRBJ1-1; D possibly corresponds to TRBD1 (5 bases). There are 14 residues in the CDR3. With 0 bases removed from V and 5 bases from J, the gap between germline ends came to 11 bases. Germline loops: CDR1 SGHRS, CDR2 YFSETQ.

This clone was counted once. The chain combines TRBV5-1 with TRBJ1-2, with 8 bases fitting TRBD1. J was trimmed by 6 bases and V by 0 bases; bases with no gene match: 10. Germline values: CDR1 SGHRS, CDR2 YFSETQ. The CDR3 is 16 residues long. The CDR3 DNA is TGCGCCAGCAGCTTGGCCGGGTCAGGGGGCCAGAATGGCTACACCTTC. It yields the protein CASSLAGSGGQNGYTF. The full variable domain, in which reference TRBV5-1 and TRBJ1-2 provide the parts outside the CDR3, is KAGVTQTPRYLIKTRGQQVTLSCSPISGHRSVSWYQQTPGQGLQFLFEYFSETQRNKGNFPGRFSGRQFSNSRSEMNVSTLELGDSALYLCASSLAGSGGQNGYTFGSGTRLTVV.

The chain has TRBV10-2 and TRBJ1-4; D remains unclear. This CDR3 region has 13 residues. V shed 4 bases and J shed 5 bases, with 8 bases lying between them. CDR1 is WSHSY and CDR2 is SAAADI in the germline V gene. DNA of the CDR3: TGCGCCAGCAGTGTGCGGTCGAATGAAAAACTGTTTTTT. Translated, it gives CASSVRSNEKLFF.

V is TRBV4-1 and J is TRBJ1-2; the match to TRBD1 covers 7 bases. After removal of 1 base from V and 3 bases from J, the junction contained 11 bases not matched to a gene. Germline lookup yields CDR1 MGHRA and CDR2 YSYEKL. The CDR3 spans 17 residues. The CDR3 reads CASSQVTRQGRDYGYTF. CDR3 DNA: TGCGCCAGCAGCCAAGTCACTCGACAGGGACGGGACTATGGCTACACCTTC.

With regard to this clone: The sample holds other DNA sequences that translate to the same CDR3. This sequence joins TRBV4-1 and TRBJ2-7; 10 bases line up with TRBD1. Germline CDR1 is MGHRA and CDR2 is YSYEKL. The CDR3 length is 14 residues. The V segment lost 1 base and the J segment 7 bases; nucleotides outside the gene matches: 4. CDR3 DNA: TGCGCCAGCAGCCAAGGACAGGGGGCTAGAGAGCAGTACTTC. Translating it yields CASSQGQGAREQYF.

The chain carries TRBV2 and TRBJ1-2; D uncertain. Trimming removed 2 bases from V and 2 bases from J, with 9 bases in between. The CDR3 is 14 amino acids. Per germline, CDR1 SNHLY and CDR2 FYNNEI. The chain's CDR3 is CASSEPGSNYGYTF. The CDR3, as DNA: TGTGCCAGCAGTGAACCGGGGAGCAACTATGGCTACACCTTC.

This clone was seen only once. J is TRBJ2-1 and V is TRBV5-1; TRBD2 aligns across 9 bases. Germline assignment: CDR1 SGHRS and CDR2 YFSETQ. J was trimmed by 4 bases and V by 2 bases; bases with no gene match: 4. There are 15 residues in the CDR3. This CDR3 reads CASSFDAGGYNEQFF. The CDR3 coding sequence is TGCGCCAGCAGCTTTGATGCGGGGGGGTACAATGAGCAGTTCTTC.

J is TRBJ1-2 and V is TRBV12-5; D is unresolved. The CDR3 sequence is 14 residues long. Trimming left V 4 bases short and J 4 bases short, with 13 bases between. The germline CDR1 and CDR2 sequences are LGHNT and FRNRAP. Here the CDR3 reads CASGSQNFLYGYTF. The CDR3 DNA is TGTGCTAGTGGTTCACAGAACTTTCTCTATGGCTACACCTTC.

The rearrangement joins TRBV19 to TRBJ2-1; tentatively, D is TRBD1 (5 bases). V gave up 5 bases and J gave up 4 bases, with 9 bases separating them. Germline V gives CDR1 LNHDA, CDR2 SQIVND (reference sequence). The CDR3 sequence is 13 residues long. CDR3 in amino acids: CASSLDIYNEQFF. The CDR3, as DNA: TGTGCCAGTAGTTTGGACATATACAATGAGCAGTTCTTC.

Concerning this clone: This specimen includes other DNA sequences encoding the same CDR3. This chain joins TRBV24-1 and TRBJ2-7; 9 bases align to TRBD1. The CDR3 is 14 amino acids. Germline-derived CDR1 and CDR2 are KGHDR and SFDVKD. Germline trimming cut 6 bases from V and 4 bases from J; bases unmatched to any gene: 6. The CDR3 reads CATSPGQGYYEQYF. In DNA, the CDR3 is TGTGCCACCAGTCCGGGACAGGGCTATTACGAGCAGTACTTC.

The rearrangement uses TRBV10-3 and TRBJ2-1; a possible D gene is TRBD2 (6 bases). The CDR3 totals 13 residues. Germline CDR1 ENHRY, CDR2 SYGVKD. V was clipped by 6 bases and J by 6 bases, with 12 bases between them. CDR3 DNA: TGTGCCATCAGCGAGGGACTGACCAATGAGCAGTTCTTC. Residues: CAISEGLTNEQFF.

The chain joins TRBV10-1 to TRBJ2-3, with D tentatively TRBD1 (6 bases). Trimming removed 5 bases at V and 1 base at J, with 13 bases between. The CDR3 consists of 15 residues. Germline V CDR1 and CDR2: WNHNN, SYGVQD (reference sequence). The CDR3, as DNA: TGCGCCAGCAGTCAGGGGTTTGGGGGCACAGATACGCAGTATTTT. Translating gives CASSQGFGGTDTQYF.

The chain is built from TRBV6-6 and TRBJ2-6, with D tentatively TRBD2 (5 bases). The CDR3 contains 16 residues. V lost 6 bases, J lost 4 bases, and 16 bases lay in between. Germline-derived CDR1 and CDR2 are MNHNY and SVGAGI (reference sequence). The CDR3 loop is CASRPPLTGGANVLTF. The CDR3 nucleotides read TGTGCCAGCAGACCCCCGCTTACGGGGGGGGCCAACGTCCTGACTTTC.

V gene TRBV4-1 combines with J gene TRBJ2-3, with 12 bases fitting TRBD1. The trim removed 2 bases at V and 4 bases at J, leaving 4 bases unmatched. This CDR3 is 16 amino acids long. Germline V CDR1 and CDR2: MGHRA, YSYEKL. Here the CDR3 reads CASSQWDRGRADTQYF. CDR3 DNA: TGCGCCAGCAGCCAATGGGACAGGGGGCGGGCAGATACGCAGTATTTT.

The genes are TRBV2 and TRBJ2-2; no reliable D call. The CDR3 runs to 14 residues. Between the trimmed V and J ends, which lost 4 bases and 2 bases, there was a span of 8 bases. Per the germline V gene, CDR1 is SNHLY and CDR2 is FYNNEI. CDR3 DNA: TGTGCCAGCAGTGTTGGCAGAAACACCGGGGAGCTGTTTTTT. This encodes CASSVGRNTGELFF.

This chain links TRBV10-3 with TRBJ2-5; a possible D gene is TRBD1 (6 bases). Germline CDR1 and CDR2: ENHRY and SYGVKD. CDR3 size: 14 residues. Trimming pared 2 bases from V and 3 bases from J, leaving 10 bases between. The DNA of the CDR3 is TGTGCCATCAGTGAGGACAGGTTTAAAGAGACCCAGTACTTC. It specifies CAISEDRFKETQYF.

The chain joins TRBV19 to TRBJ1-2, with D possibly matching TRBD1 (5 bases). Trimming removed 3 bases at V and 2 bases at J, with 10 bases between. Germline-derived CDR1 and CDR2 are LNHDA and SQIVND (reference sequence). The CDR3 is 14 residues long. Written as DNA, the CDR3 is TGTGCCAGTAGTATCCCGGACATGAACTATGGCTACACCTTC. Translation gives CASSIPDMNYGYTF.

The chain employs TRBV19 and TRBJ1-3, with unresolved D. V shed 3 bases and J shed 8 bases, with 8 bases lying between them. Germline CDR1 reads LNHDA; CDR2 reads SQIVND (reference sequence). The CDR3 consists of 12 residues. The CDR3 DNA reads as TGTGCCAGTAGTATCCCCGGTTACACCATATATTTT. It specifies CASSIPGYTIYF.

Of note for this clone: Mismatch with germline at one junction end may stem from a read error. V is TRBV15 and J is TRBJ2-7, with TRBD1 identical over 9 bases. There are 12 residues in the CDR3. CDR1 is LNHNV, CDR2 YYDKDF, per germline (reference sequence). The CDR3 DNA follows: TGTGCCACCAGCAGAGCGACAGGGGGTCTCCTCTTC. Encoded protein: CATSRATGGLLF.

V is TRBV2 and J is TRBJ1-2; no definite D call. V was cut by 5 bases and J by 0 bases, with 7 bases left in between. This CDR3 contains 13 residues. The V gene's germline CDR1 is SNHLY and CDR2 FYNNEI. CDR3 protein: CASSLSANYGYTF. The CDR3 DNA reads as TGTGCCAGCAGTCTGTCAGCTAACTATGGCTACACCTTC.

This clone was seen just once. The chain joins TRBV29-1 to TRBJ2-3; no clear D. The germline CDR1 and CDR2 sequences are SQVTM and ANQGSEA. The V end was cut by 6 bases, the J end by 3 bases, with 10 bases between. The CDR3 extends over 12 amino acids. The CDR3: CSVRLETDTQYF. DNA for the CDR3: TGCAGCGTCCGACTGGAGACAGATACGCAGTATTTT.

The genes are TRBV19 and TRBJ1-1, with a weak D call TRBD1 (6 bases). The V gene's germline CDR1 is LNHDA and CDR2 SQIVND (reference sequence). The CDR3 runs 16 residues. V lost 0 bases and J 2 bases, leaving 13 bases between the germline ends. This CDR3 reads CASSIDQGHSNTEAFF. DNA for the CDR3: TGTGCCAGTAGTATAGATCAGGGACACTCAAACACTGAAGCTTTCTTT.

This chain links TRBV5-6 with TRBJ2-7; 9 bases agree with TRBD2. The CDR3 is made up of 15 amino acids. Germline trimming cut 3 bases from V and 1 base from J; bases unmatched to any gene: 5. CDR1 and CDR2 (germline): SGHDT, YYEEEE. CDR3 nucleotide sequence: TGTGCCAGCAGCTCCCTAGCGGGGTTATCCTACGAGCAGTACTTC. Translating gives CASSSLAGLSYEQYF.

V gene TRBV27 combines with J gene TRBJ2-3, with D possibly TRBD2 on 6 matching bases. Trimming took 6 bases from V and 3 from J, leaving 25 bases between them. Germline CDR1 reads MNHEY; CDR2 reads SMNVEV (reference sequence). This CDR3 region has 18 residues. The CDR3 spells CASRPGGHRLRLTDTQYF. DNA of the CDR3: TGTGCCAGCAGGCCCGGAGGGCACAGATTGAGATTGACAGATACGCAGTATTTT.

The V and J genes are TRBV28 and TRBJ1-2, with D maybe TRBD1 (6 bases). The V end lost 5 bases, the J end lost 2 bases, and 12 bases lay between the germline ends. Per germline, CDR1 MDHEN and CDR2 SYDVKM. This CDR3 spans 14 amino acids. The CDR3 DNA is TGTGCCAGCAGTCCTGACAGGAAGAACTATGGCTACACCTTC. Its protein is CASSPDRKNYGYTF.